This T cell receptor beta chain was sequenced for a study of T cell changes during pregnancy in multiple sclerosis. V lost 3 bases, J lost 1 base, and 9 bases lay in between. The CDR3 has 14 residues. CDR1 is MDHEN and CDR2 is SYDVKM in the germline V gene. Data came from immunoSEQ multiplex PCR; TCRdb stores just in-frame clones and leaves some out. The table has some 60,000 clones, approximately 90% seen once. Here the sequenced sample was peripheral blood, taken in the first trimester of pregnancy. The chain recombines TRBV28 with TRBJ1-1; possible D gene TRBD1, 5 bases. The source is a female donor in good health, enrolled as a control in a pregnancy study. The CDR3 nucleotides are TGTGCCAGCAGTTTGTGGAGGGGGAACACTGAAGCTTTCTTT. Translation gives CASSLWRGNTEAFF.